The subject of this entry is one T cell receptor (beta chain). As yet, its antigen is unknown. The PCR was carried out with 60 Vbeta primers and 13 Jbeta primers. Some clones are missing from TCRdb's copy, which holds only in-frame ones; the method was immunoSEQ multiplex PCR. The table includes approximately 70,000 clones, 70% detected once. This sample is part of a study of cytomegalovirus exposure and HLA in healthy donors. Findings and limits, study-wide: In vitro work confirmed that a few CMV-associated chains recognize CMV antigens. Rare TCR sequences dominated, though some public TCRs recurred in many donors. Reported performance of the classifier showed diagnosis of cytomegalovirus status with high specificity and sensitivity. A later analysis associated 15,000 to 20,000 TCR beta sequences with HLA alleles at a 0.05 false discovery rate.

From germline, CDR1 is SGHTA and CDR2 FQGNSA. The V segment lost 5 bases and the J segment 4 bases; nucleotides outside the gene matches: 11. The CDR3 loop spans 16 amino acids. The chain is built from TRBV7-2 and TRBJ2-1, with TRBD2 identical over 7 bases. The sample consisted of PBMCs. The TCR originated in a woman in her forties or fifties in good health and CMV-seropositive. CDR3 loop: CASSQREAGSYNEQFF. CDR3 sequence (DNA): TGTGCCAGCAGCCAAAGAGAAGCGGGGTCATACAATGAGCAGTTCTTC.